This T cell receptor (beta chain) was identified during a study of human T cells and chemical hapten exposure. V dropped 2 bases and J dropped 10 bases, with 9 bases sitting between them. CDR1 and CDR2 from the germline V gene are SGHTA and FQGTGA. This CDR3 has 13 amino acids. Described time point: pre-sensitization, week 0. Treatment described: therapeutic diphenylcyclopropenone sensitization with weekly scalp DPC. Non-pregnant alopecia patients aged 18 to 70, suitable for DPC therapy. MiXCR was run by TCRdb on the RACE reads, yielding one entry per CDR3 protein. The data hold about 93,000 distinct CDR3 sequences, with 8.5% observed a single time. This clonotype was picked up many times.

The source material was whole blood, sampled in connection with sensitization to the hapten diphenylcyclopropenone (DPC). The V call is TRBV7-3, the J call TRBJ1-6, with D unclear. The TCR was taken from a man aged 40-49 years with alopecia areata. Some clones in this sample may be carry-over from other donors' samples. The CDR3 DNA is TGTGCCAGCAGCTTAGGGGTTCGGTCACCCCTCCACTTT. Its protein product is CASSLGVRSPLHF.